The TCR beta chain under discussion was sequenced for a study of cytomegalovirus exposure and HLA in healthy donors. PCR employed 60 Vbeta and 13 Jbeta primers. Measured with immunoSEQ multiplex PCR; TCRdb has only the in-frame clones, and not every one. Here the sample spans 150,000 to 200,000 clones, 82% being singletons. CDR3 size: 14 residues. Losses at the gene ends were 4 bases for V and 8 bases for J; bases not matched to a gene: 10. Per germline, CDR1 SGHDT and CDR2 YYEEEE. A remark on this clone: Its antigen is undetermined.

Regarding the study as a whole: Rarity held for most TCR sequences, but there were some public TCRs that occurred in many donors. Later analysis identified around 15,000 TCR beta sequences associated with HLA alleles, using a false discovery rate threshold of 0.05. In a later analysis, HLA-associated beta chains showed higher expansion and lower generation probabilities than comparable chains. Researchers left out some V segments, among them TRBV6-2 and TRBV6-3, as indistinguishable.

V is TRBV5-6 and J is TRBJ1-2; 8 nucleotides agree with TRBD1. The sequenced sample was PBMCs. The TCR comes from a woman between 45 and 60 years old in good health and CMV-seropositive. The CDR3 reads CASSATGGGWGYTF. The CDR3 nucleotides read TGTGCCAGCAGCGCTACAGGGGGAGGATGGGGCTACACCTTC.